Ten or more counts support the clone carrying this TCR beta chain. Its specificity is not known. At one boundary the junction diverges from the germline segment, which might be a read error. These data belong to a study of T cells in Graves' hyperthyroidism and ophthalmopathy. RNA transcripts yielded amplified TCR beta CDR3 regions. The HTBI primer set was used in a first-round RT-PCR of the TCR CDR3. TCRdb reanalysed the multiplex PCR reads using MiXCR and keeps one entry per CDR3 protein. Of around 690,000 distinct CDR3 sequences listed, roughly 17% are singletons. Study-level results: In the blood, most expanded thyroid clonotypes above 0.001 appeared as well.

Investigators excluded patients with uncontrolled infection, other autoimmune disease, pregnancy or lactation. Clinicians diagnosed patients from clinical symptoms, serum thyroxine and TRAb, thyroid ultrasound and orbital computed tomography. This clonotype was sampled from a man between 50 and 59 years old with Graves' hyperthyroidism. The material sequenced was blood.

CDR3 in DNA: TGTGCCAGCAGTCTCACAGGGAACAGTAATCAGCCCCAGCATTTT. It specifies CASSLTGNSNQPQHF. The chain joins TRBV5-1 to TRBJ1-5; TRBD1 is a possible D gene (6 bases). Per the germline V gene, CDR1 is SGHRS and CDR2 is YFSETQ. This CDR3 is 15 amino acids long.